This T cell receptor (beta chain) was documented in a study of cytomegalovirus exposure and HLA in healthy donors. PCR involved 60 Vbeta and 13 Jbeta primers. TCRdb keeps only in-frame clones here, not all; method: immunoSEQ multiplex PCR. The table lists about 85,000 clones, about 80% of them singletons. The count of this clone is one. Its cognate antigen is unknown. Whole-study findings and limits: Previously analyzed data showed that most TCR beta V segments were productive at a frequency of about 90% or about 30%. It is likely that the observed cluster of highly shared sequence variants was a sequencing artifact.

The CDR3 has 14 amino acids. V dropped 3 bases and J dropped 1; count of bases not matched to a gene: 0. Germline CDR1 and CDR2: SGHRS and YFSETQ. Sequenced material: PBMCs. The source is a woman aged 45-60 years in good health and CMV-seropositive. This sequence joins TRBV5-1 and TRBJ1-4; 7 nucleotides line up with TRBD1. The chain's CDR3 is CASSYRGTNEKLFF. DNA for the CDR3: TGCGCCAGCAGCTACAGGGGAACTAATGAAAAACTGTTTTTT.